This passage covers 11 T cell receptor beta chains from one sample sequenced in a study of blood T cell repertoires in COVID-19. Profiled with immunoSEQ multiplex PCR; TCRdb holds only in-frame clones, not every one. The sample yields about 200,000 clones, roughly 80% seen once. The sequencing input was peripheral blood. These receptors came from a woman between 70 and 85 years old with acute or convalescent COVID-19.

The chain links TRBV5-4 to TRBJ2-4, with TRBD2 identical over 11 bases. Germline values: CDR1 SGHNT, CDR2 YYREEE (reference sequence). The CDR3 is 17 amino acids. J lost 4 bases, V lost 0 bases, and 6 bases had no gene match. The CDR3 protein is CASSLDRGLAGKNIQYF. The CDR3 coding sequence is TGTGCCAGCAGCTTGGATCGCGGACTAGCGGGTAAAAACATTCAGTACTTC.

Worth noting for this clone: Within the sample, other DNA sequences also encode this same CDR3. The CDR3 reads CASSLSGLAGNNEQFF. The CDR3 DNA follows: TGTGCCAGCAGTTTATCAGGACTAGCGGGTAATAATGAGCAGTTCTTC. The chain joins TRBV27 to TRBJ2-1; the match to TRBD2 covers 11 bases. The CDR3 totals 16 residues. The V gene end was trimmed by 0 bases and the J gene end by 7 bases; junction bases not matched to a gene: 5. Germline V gene data show CDR1 as MNHEY and CDR2 as SMNVEV (reference sequence).

The V gene is TRBV6-5, the J gene TRBJ2-7; 7 bases match TRBD1. Germline values: CDR1 MNHEY, CDR2 SVGAGI. With 2 bases clipped from V and 1 base from J, the junction kept 5 bases outside the gene matches. This CDR3 region has 15 residues. The CDR3 is CASSYGNRGSYEQYF. The CDR3 DNA reads as TGTGCCAGCAGTTACGGGAACAGGGGATCCTACGAGCAGTACTTC.

This clone was found once. This rearrangement joins TRBV19 to TRBJ1-5, with 7 bases fitting TRBD1. CDR1 is LNHDA, CDR2 SQIVND, per germline (reference sequence). The length of the CDR3 is 21 residues. Trimming removed 7 bases from V and 0 bases from J; junction bases left unmatched: 24. CDR3 in DNA: TGTGCCAGTAAGGGGGACAGTTGGAGAAGTACATCGTGGATTAGCAATCAGCCCCAGCATTTT. Its protein is CASKGDSWRSTSWISNQPQHF.

V usage is TRBV9 and J usage is TRBJ1-1; weak D call: TRBD1 (6 bases). The CDR3 sequence is 15 residues long. V was trimmed by 1 base and J by 5 bases, leaving 15 bases between them. Germline V gene lookup returns CDR1 SGDLS and CDR2 YYNGEE. The CDR3 region is CASSVQTGYRTEAFF. CDR3 nucleotides: TGTGCCAGCAGCGTACAAACAGGGTATCGGACTGAAGCTTTCTTT.

The V and J genes are TRBV5-6 and TRBJ2-1; 10 bases align to TRBD2. Germline CDR1 reads SGHDT; CDR2 reads YYEEEE. CDR3 length: 17 residues. With 2 bases clipped from V and 8 bases from J, the junction kept 13 bases outside the gene matches. In DNA, the CDR3 is TGTGCCAGCAGCTTCTCCAGCGGGAGGGCCGGTATCGATGAGCAGTTCTTC. Translating it yields CASSFSSGRAGIDEQFF.

The chain is built from TRBV2 and TRBJ2-2; 9 bases fit TRBD2. After removal of 2 bases from V and 4 bases from J, the junction contained 2 bases not matched to a gene. Germline V CDR1 and CDR2: SNHLY, FYNNEI. CDR3 length: 15 residues. The DNA for the CDR3 is TGTGCCAGCAGTGAACTAGCGGGGAGCACCGGGGAGCTGTTTTTT. This encodes CASSELAGSTGELFF.

This clone was seen a few times. The chain carries TRBV7-3 and TRBJ2-7, with TRBD2 identical over 8 bases. The CDR3 is made up of 14 amino acids. With V trimmed by 3 bases and J by 6 bases, 7 bases remained unmatched. Germline V lookup: CDR1 SGHTA, CDR2 FQGTGA. CDR3 loop: CASSLGLVGGEQYF. DNA for the CDR3: TGTGCCAGCAGCTTGGGACTAGTAGGAGGCGAGCAGTACTTC.

J is TRBJ2-6 and V is TRBV28; TRBD1 might be the D (6 bases). The ends were cut back, 4 bases at V and 4 bases at J, with 14 bases in the middle. Per germline, CDR1 MDHEN and CDR2 SYDVKM. The CDR3 loop spans 16 amino acids. The DNA of the CDR3 is TGTGCCAGCAGTTCGGGGACAAAAAGGGGGGCCAACGTCCTGACTTTC. Protein sequence: CASSSGTKRGANVLTF.

V and J are TRBV2 and TRBJ1-4; 9 bases fit TRBD1. Germline trimming cut 6 bases from V and 7 bases from J; bases unmatched to any gene: 6. The CDR3 has 14 amino acids. Germline values: CDR1 SNHLY, CDR2 FYNNEI. The chain's CDR3 is CASRDGTGSEKLFF. CDR3 DNA sequence: TGTGCCAGCAGGGATGGGACAGGGAGTGAAAAACTGTTTTTT.

This chain uses TRBV5-1 with TRBJ2-5; 7 bases map to TRBD1. J lost 7 bases, V lost 2 bases, and 14 bases had no gene match. In germline, CDR1 is SGHRS, CDR2 YFSETQ. The CDR3 length is 16 residues. The CDR3 sequence is CASSLKTTGVGGTQYF. The CDR3, as DNA: TGCGCCAGCAGCTTAAAAACAACAGGGGTTGGCGGGACCCAGTACTTC. The whole variable domain, remainder taken from reference TRBV5-1 and TRBJ2-5, is KAGVTQTPRYLIKTRGQQVTLSCSPISGHRSVSWYQQTPGQGLQFLFEYFSETQRNKGNFPGRFSGRQFSNSRSEMNVSTLELGDSALYLCASSLKTTGVGGTQYFGPGTRLLVL.